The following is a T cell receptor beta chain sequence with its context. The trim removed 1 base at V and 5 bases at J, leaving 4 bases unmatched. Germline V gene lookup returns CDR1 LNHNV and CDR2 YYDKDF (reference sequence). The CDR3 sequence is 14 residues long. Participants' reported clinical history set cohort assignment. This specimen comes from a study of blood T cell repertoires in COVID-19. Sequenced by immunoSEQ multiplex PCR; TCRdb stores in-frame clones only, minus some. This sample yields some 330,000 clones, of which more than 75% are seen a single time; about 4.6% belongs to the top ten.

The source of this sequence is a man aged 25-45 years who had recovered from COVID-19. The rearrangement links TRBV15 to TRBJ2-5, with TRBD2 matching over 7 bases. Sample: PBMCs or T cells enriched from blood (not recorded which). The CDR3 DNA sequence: TGTGCCACCAGCAGAGCCAGCGGGGCTGAGACCCAGTACTTC. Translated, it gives CATSRASGAETQYF. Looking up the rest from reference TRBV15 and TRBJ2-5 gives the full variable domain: DAMVIQNPRYQVTQFGKPVTLSCSQTLNHNVMYWYQQKSSQAPKLLFHYYDKDFNNEADTPDNFQSRRPNTSFCFLDIRSPGLGDTAMYLCATSRASGAETQYFGPGTRLLVL.